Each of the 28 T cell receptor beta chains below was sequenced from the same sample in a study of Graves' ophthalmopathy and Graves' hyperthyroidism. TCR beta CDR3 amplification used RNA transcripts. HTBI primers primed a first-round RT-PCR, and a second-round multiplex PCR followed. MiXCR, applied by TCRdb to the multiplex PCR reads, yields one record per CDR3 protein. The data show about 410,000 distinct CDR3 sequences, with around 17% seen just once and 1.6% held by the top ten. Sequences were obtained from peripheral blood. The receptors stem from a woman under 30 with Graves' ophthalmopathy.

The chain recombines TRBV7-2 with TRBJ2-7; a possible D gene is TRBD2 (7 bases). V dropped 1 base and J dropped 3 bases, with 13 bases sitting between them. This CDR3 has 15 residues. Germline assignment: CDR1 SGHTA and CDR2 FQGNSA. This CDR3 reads CASSLGGGLRYEQYF. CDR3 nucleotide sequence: TGTGCCAGCAGCTTAGGGGGGGGCCTACGCTACGAGCAGTACTTC.

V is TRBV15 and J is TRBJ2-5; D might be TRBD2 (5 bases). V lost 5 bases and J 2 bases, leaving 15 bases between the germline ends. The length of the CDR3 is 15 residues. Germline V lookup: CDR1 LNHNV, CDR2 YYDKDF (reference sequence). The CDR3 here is CATSGKDWEQETQYF. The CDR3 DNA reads TGTGCCACCAGCGGCAAGGACTGGGAACAAGAGACCCAGTACTTC.

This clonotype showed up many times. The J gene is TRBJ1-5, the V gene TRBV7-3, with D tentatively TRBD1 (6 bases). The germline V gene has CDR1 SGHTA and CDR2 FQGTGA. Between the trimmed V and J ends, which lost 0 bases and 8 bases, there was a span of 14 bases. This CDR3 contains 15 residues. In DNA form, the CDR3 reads TGTGCCAGCAGCTTAACGGGGGGGGCCGGGGAGCCCCAGCATTTT. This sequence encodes CASSLTGGAGEPQHF.

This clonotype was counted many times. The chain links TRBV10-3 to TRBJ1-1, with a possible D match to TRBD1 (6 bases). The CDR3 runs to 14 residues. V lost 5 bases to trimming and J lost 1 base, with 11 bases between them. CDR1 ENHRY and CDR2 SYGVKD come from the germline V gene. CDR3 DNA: TGTGCCATCAGTAGGGACACTAGGAACACTGAAGCTTTCTTT. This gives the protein CAISRDTRNTEAFF.

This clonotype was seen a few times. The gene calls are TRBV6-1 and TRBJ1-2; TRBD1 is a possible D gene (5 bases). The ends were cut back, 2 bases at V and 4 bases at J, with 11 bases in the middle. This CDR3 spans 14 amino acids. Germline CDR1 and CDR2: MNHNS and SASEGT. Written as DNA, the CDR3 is TGTGCCAGCAGTGAACAGACAGAATCCTATGGCTACACCTTC. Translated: CASSEQTESYGYTF.

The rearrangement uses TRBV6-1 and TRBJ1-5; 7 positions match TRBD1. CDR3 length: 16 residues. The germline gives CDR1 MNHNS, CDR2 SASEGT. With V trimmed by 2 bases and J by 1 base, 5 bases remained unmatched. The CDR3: CASSEPPRGSNQPQHF. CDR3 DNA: TGTGCCAGCAGTGAACCCCCCAGGGGGAGCAATCAGCCCCAGCATTTT.

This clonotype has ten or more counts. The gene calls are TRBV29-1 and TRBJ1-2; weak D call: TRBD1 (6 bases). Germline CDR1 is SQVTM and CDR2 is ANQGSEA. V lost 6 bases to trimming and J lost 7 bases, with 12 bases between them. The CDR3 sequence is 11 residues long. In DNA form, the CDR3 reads TGCAGCGTCCCGGGGGCGGCTGGCTACACCTTC. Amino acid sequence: CSVPGAAGYTF.

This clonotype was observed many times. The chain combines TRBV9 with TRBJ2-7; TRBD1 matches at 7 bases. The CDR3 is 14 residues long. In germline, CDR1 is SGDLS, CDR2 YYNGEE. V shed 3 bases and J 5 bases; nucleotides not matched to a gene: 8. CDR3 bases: TGTGCCAGCAGCGACCGACAGGGTGCAGACGAGCAGTACTTC. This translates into CASSDRQGADEQYF.

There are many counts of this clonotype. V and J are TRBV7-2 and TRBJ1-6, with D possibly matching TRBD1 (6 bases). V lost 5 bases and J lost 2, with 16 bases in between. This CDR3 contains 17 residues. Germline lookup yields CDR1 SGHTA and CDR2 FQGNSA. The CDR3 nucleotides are TGTGCCAGCAGCCCCCGCCTCAGGGGCCCCTATAATTCACCCCTCCACTTT. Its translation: CASSPRLRGPYNSPLHF.

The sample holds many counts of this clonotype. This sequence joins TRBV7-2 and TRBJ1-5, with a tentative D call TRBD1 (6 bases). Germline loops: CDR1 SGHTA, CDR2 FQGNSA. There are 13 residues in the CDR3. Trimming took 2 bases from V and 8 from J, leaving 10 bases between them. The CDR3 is CASSLRGDKPQHF. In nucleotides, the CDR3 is TGTGCCAGCAGCTTAAGAGGGGACAAGCCCCAGCATTTT.

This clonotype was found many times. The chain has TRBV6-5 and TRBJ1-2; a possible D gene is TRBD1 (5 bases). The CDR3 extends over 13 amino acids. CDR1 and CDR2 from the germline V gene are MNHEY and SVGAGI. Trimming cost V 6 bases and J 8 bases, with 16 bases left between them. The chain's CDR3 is CASSLSSRAGYTF. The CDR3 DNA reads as TGTGCCAGCAGCCTTTCGAGCAGGGCCGGCTACACCTTC.

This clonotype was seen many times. Here the CDR3 reads CASSVGGDNSPLHF. CDR3 DNA sequence: TGTGCCAGCAGTGTTGGGGGGGACAATTCACCCCTCCACTTT. The chain is built from TRBV6-1 and TRBJ1-6; D is perhaps TRBD1 (5 bases). CDR3 size: 14 residues. The germline gives CDR1 MNHNS, CDR2 SASEGT. The V gene lost 4 bases and the J gene lost 7 bases, with 11 bases spanning the gap.

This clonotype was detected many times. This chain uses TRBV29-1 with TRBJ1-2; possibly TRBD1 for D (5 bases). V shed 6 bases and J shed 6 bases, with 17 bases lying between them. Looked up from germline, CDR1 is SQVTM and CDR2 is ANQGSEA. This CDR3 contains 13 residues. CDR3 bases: TGCAGCGTATCCCGGGGCGCGGTCGATGGCTACACCTTC. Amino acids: CSVSRGAVDGYTF.

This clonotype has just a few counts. CDR3 nucleotides: TGTGCCAGCAGCTACCAGGGTCCCCCCTACGAGCAGTACTTC. Translating gives CASSYQGPPYEQYF. This rearrangement joins TRBV11-2 to TRBJ2-7; perhaps TRBD1 as D (5 bases). Germline lookup yields CDR1 SGHAT and CDR2 FQNNGV. V dropped 4 bases and J dropped 2 bases, with 12 bases sitting between them. The CDR3 is 14 amino acids. Using reference TRBV11-2 and TRBJ2-7 for the parts outside the CDR3, the full variable domain is EAGVAQSPRYKIIEKRQSVAFWCNPISGHATLYWYQQILGQGPKLLIQFQNNGVVDDSQLPKDRFSAERLKGVDSTLKIQPAKLEDSAVYLCASSYQGPPYEQYFGPGTRLTVT.

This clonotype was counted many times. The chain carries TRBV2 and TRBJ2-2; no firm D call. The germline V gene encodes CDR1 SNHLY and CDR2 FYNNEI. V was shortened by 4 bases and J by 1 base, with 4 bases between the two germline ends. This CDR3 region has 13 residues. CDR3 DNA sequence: TGTGCCAGCAGTGGAGAGAACACCGGGGAGCTGTTTTTT. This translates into CASSGENTGELFF.

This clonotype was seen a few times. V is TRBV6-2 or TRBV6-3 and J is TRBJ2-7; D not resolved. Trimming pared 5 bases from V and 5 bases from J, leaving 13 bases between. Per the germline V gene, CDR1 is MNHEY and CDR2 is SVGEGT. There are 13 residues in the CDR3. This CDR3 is CASSRPATDEQYF. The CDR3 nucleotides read TGTGCCAGCAGTCGACCAGCCACCGACGAGCAGTACTTC.

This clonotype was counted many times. The CDR3 DNA follows: TGTGCCAGCAGCCCGACCGGGACTATTTACGAGCAGTACTTC. Its translation: CASSPTGTIYEQYF. This chain uses TRBV7-9 with TRBJ2-7, with 7 bases matching TRBD2. CDR1 and CDR2 from the germline V gene are SEHNR and FQNEAQ (reference sequence). CDR3 length: 14 amino acids. V lost 5 bases and J lost 4; bases outside the gene matches: 8.

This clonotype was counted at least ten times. CDR3 in DNA: TGTGCCAGCTCACCAGGGCAGGCCAAAAACATTCAGTACTTC. Encoded protein: CASSPGQAKNIQYF. The rearrangement uses TRBV18 and TRBJ2-4; D remains ambiguous. Germline V gene sequence: CDR1 KGHSH, CDR2 LQKENI. Trimming took 2 bases from V and 1 from J, leaving 6 bases between them. The CDR3 extends over 14 amino acids.

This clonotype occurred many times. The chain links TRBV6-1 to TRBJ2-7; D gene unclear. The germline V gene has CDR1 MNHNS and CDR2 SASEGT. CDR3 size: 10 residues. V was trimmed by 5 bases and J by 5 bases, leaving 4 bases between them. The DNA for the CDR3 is TGTGCCAGCAGTTTCAACGAGCAGTACTTC. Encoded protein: CASSFNEQYF.

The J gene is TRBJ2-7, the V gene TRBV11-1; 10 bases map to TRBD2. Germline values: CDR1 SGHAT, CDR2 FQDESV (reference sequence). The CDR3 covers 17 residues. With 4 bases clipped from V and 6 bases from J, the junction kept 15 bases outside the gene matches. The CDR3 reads CASSWGSSGSVSVEQYF. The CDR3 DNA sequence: TGTGCCAGCAGCTGGGGGTCTAGCGGGAGTGTTTCGGTCGAGCAGTACTTC.

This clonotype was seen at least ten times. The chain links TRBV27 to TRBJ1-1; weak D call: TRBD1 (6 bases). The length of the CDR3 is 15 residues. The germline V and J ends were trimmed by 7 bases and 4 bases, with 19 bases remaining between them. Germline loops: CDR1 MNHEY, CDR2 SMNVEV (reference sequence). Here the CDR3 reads CASNVDGEGGTEAFF. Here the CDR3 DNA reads TGTGCCAGCAATGTAGACGGGGAGGGGGGCACTGAAGCTTTCTTT.

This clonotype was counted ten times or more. CDR3 DNA: TGTGCCTGGAGAACGGGGGGCGGGGGCGCCTACGAGCAGTACTTC. This codes for CAWRTGGGGAYEQYF. The chain combines TRBV30 with TRBJ2-7, with D tentatively TRBD2 (7 bases). V was trimmed by 3 bases and J by 2 bases, leaving 17 bases between them. The germline V gene has CDR1 GTSNPN and CDR2 SVGIG (reference sequence). The CDR3 length is 15 residues.

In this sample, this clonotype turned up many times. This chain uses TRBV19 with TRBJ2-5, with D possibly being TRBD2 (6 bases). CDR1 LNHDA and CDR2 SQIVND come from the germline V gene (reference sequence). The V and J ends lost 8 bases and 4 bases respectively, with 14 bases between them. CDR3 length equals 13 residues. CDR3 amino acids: CASGLAIGETQYF. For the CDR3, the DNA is TGTGCCAGTGGGCTAGCGATAGGAGAGACCCAGTACTTC.

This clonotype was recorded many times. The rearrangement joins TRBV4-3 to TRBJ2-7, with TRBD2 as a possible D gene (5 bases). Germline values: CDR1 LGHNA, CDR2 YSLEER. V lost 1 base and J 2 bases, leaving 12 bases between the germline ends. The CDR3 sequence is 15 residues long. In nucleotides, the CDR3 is TGCGCCAGCAGCCAAGGGGCGGGTCCCACCTACGAGCAGTACTTC. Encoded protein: CASSQGAGPTYEQYF.

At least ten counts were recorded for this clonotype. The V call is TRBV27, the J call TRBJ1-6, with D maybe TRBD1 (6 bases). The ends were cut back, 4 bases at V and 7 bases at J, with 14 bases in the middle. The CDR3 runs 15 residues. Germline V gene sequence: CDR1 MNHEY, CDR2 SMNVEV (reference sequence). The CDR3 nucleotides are TGTGCCAGCAGTTCAGGGGACCTTCGGAATTCACCCCTCCACTTT. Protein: CASSSGDLRNSPLHF.

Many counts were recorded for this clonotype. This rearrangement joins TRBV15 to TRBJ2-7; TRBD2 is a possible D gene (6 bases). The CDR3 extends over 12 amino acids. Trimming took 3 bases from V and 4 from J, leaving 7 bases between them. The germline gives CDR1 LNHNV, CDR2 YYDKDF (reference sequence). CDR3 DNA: TGTGCCACCAGCAGCGGAGGGTACGAGCAGTACTTC. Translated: CATSSGGYEQYF.

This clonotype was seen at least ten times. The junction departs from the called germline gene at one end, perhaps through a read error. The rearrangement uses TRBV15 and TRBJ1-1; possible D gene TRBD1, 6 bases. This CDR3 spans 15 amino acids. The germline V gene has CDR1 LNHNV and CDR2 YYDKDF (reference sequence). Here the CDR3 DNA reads TGTGCCACCAGCAGCACAGGGAGAGTGAACACTGAGGCTTTCTTT. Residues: CATSSTGRVNTEAFF.

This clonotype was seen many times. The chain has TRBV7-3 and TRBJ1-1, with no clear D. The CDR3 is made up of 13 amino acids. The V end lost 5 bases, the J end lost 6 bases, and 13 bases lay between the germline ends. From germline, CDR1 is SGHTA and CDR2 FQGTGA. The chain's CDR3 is CASSLTRWAEAFF. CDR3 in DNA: TGTGCCAGCAGCCTCACAAGGTGGGCTGAAGCTTTCTTT.